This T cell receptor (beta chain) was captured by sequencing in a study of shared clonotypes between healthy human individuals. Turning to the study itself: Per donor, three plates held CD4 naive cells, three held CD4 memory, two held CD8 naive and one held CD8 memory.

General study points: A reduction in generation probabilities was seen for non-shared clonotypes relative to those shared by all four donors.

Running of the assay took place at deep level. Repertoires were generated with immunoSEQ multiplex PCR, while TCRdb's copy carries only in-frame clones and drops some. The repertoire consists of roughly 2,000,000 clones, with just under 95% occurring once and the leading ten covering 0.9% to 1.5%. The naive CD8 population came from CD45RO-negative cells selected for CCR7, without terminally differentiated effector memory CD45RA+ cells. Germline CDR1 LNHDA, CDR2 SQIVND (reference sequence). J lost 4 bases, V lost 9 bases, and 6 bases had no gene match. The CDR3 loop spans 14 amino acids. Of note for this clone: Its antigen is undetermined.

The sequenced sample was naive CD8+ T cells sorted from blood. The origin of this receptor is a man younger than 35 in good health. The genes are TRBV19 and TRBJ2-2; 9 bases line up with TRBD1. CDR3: CARTQGAGTGELFF. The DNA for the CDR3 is TGTGCCAGGACACAGGGGGCGGGCACCGGGGAGCTGTTTTTT.